A single sample is the source of the 22 T cell receptor beta chains below, sequenced in a study of T cell clonality in common variable immunodeficiency. TCRdb's table, derived via immunoSEQ multiplex PCR, lists solely in-frame clones and lacks some. The sample yields 50,000 or so clones, without any singletons. Sequencing was performed on peripheral blood mononuclear cells. All receptors derive from a person between 18 and 75 years old in good health.

The sample holds many counts of this clone. The CDR3 end is not reached by the read, which stops 3 residues before it; the germline J gene fills it in. The rearrangement links TRBV5-1 to TRBJ2-7, with 8 bases fitting TRBD2. The CDR3 totals 13 residues. Germline V CDR1 and CDR2: SGHRS, YFSETQ. J lost 6 bases, V lost 4 bases, and 6 bases had no gene match. The chain's CDR3 is CASSQTGGGEQYF. CDR3 DNA, as far as it was read: TGCGCCAGCAGCCAGACGGGAGGGGGCGAG. Drawing the rest from reference TRBV5-1 and TRBJ2-7, the complete variable domain is KAGVTQTPRYLIKTRGQQVTLSCSPISGHRSVSWYQQTPGQGLQFLFEYFSETQRNKGNFPGRFSGRQFSNSRSEMNVSTLELGDSALYLCASSQTGGGEQYFGPGTRLTVT.

This clone appeared many times. From the germline J gene comes the end of the CDR3, since the read stops 3 residues before it. This sequence joins TRBV30 and TRBJ1-2; no firm D call. Germline V gives CDR1 GTSNPN, CDR2 SVGIG (reference sequence). V was shortened by 1 base and J by 4 bases, with 7 bases between the two germline ends. The CDR3 sequence is 12 residues long. The covered CDR3 bases are TGTGCCTGGAGTGGAGAGGCCTATGGC. It specifies CAWSGEAYG. The entire CDR3 reads CAWSGEAYGYTF.

The table lists this clone with many counts. The CDR3 end is not reached by the read, which stops 3 residues before it; the germline J gene fills it in. This chain links TRBV5-6 with TRBJ1-1, with a possible D match to TRBD1 (5 bases). Germline CDR1 and CDR2: SGHDT and YYEEEE. There are 13 residues in the CDR3. CDR3 loop: CASSGAWQGAAFF. Incomplete CDR3 DNA: TGTGCCAGCAGCGGGGCCTGGCAGGGAGCA.

This clone was seen at least ten times. The missing CDR3 end, 3 residues past where the read stops, is filled in from the germline J gene. This chain connects TRBV20-1 to TRBJ2-4; 9 bases are shared with TRBD2. Germline-derived CDR1 and CDR2 are DFQATT and SNEGSKA (reference sequence). This CDR3 is built from 12 residues. CDR3: CSAKAGGSPQYF. The part of the CDR3 DNA that was read is TGCAGCGCCAAAGCGGGGGGCTCACCT.

This clone showed up many times. The read terminates 3 residues ahead of where the CDR3 ends, so the germline J gene completes it. J is TRBJ1-1 and V is TRBV5-6; D not certain. The CDR3 spans 14 residues. Germline CDR1 reads SGHDT; CDR2 reads YYEEEE. Between the trimmed V and J ends, which lost 5 bases and 5 bases, there was a span of 16 bases. The CDR3 bases that were read are TGTGCCAGCAGGACGATCGGTACGACTACTGAA. Protein product: CASRTIGTTTE. The whole CDR3 reads CASRTIGTTTEAFF.

Ten or more counts support this clone. The observed sequence ends 3 residues before the CDR3 terminus, with the missing tail filled in from the germline J gene. The chain joins TRBV7-8 to TRBJ1-3; D not certain. The CDR3 sequence is 14 residues long. V was trimmed by 5 bases and J by 0 bases, leaving 8 bases between them. Looked up from germline, CDR1 is SGHVS and CDR2 is FQNEAQ. The CDR3 spells CASSARGSGNTIYF. The covered CDR3 bases are TGTGCCAGCAGCGCCCGGGGCTCTGGAAACACC.

As concerns this clone: The read finishes 3 residues shy of the CDR3 end, and the germline J gene is used to complete it. This sample includes further DNA sequences coding for the same CDR3. This chain joins TRBV7-2 and TRBJ1-3; 8 bases map to TRBD1. The junction had 2 bases not matched to a gene; V was cut back by 4 bases and J by 6 bases. The length of the CDR3 is 13 residues. Germline CDR1 is SGHTA and CDR2 is FQGNSA. CDR3 region: CASSWQGANTIYF. The covered CDR3 bases are TGTGCCAGCAGCTGGCAGGGGGCAAACACC. The complete variable domain, with remaining parts taken from reference TRBV7-2 and TRBJ1-3, reads GAGVSQSPSNKVTEKGKDVELRCDPISGHTALYWYRQSLGQGLEFLIYFQGNSAPDKSGLPSDRFSAERTGGSVSTLTIQRTQQEDSAVYLCASSWQGANTIYFGEGSWLTVV.

This clone was observed many times. The read finishes 3 residues shy of the CDR3 end, and the germline J gene is used to complete it. This rearrangement joins TRBV10-3 to TRBJ2-1; weak D call: TRBD1 (5 bases). Per germline, CDR1 ENHRY and CDR2 SYGVKD. V was trimmed by 0 bases and J by 7 bases, leaving 16 bases between them. The CDR3 is made up of 16 amino acids. The CDR3 DNA, read in part, is TGTGCCATCAGTGAGTCGCAGGGTACCCTAGGGAATGAG. The encoded protein is CAISESQGTLGNE. The complete CDR3 sequence is CAISESQGTLGNEQFF.

This clone was detected ten times or more. The CDR3 end falls 3 residues outside the read, so it is completed with the germline J gene. The chain carries TRBV5-1 and TRBJ2-1; maybe TRBD2 (5 bases). This CDR3 has 16 residues. Germline-derived CDR1 and CDR2 are SGHRS and YFSETQ. Trimming took off 2 bases at V and 0 bases at J, with 12 bases between the two ends. CDR3: CASSLGGSISYNEQFF. The sequenced CDR3 bases are TGCGCCAGCAGCTTAGGCGGGTCCATCTCCTACAATGAG.

This clone occurred many times. The CDR3 end is not reached by the read, which stops 3 residues before it; the germline J gene fills it in. V usage is TRBV20-1 and J usage is TRBJ1-5, with D possibly matching TRBD1 (6 bases). Deletions cut 0 bases from V and 0 bases from J, with 21 bases between. CDR1 is DFQATT, CDR2 SNEGSKA, per germline (reference sequence). The CDR3 covers 19 residues. The CDR3 loop is CSARDLGHRSLYSNQPQHF. CDR3 DNA, as far as it was read: TGCAGTGCTAGAGACCTGGGACACCGAAGTTTATATAGCAATCAGCCC.

Ten or more counts support this clone. CDR3 DNA (partial): TGTGCCTGGAGTGTTGAGGACACC. Protein sequence: CAWSVEDT. The whole CDR3 region reads CAWSVEDTIYF. V is TRBV30 and J is TRBJ1-3, with no clear D. The read ends 3 residues early relative to the CDR3; the germline J gene fills the gap. Germline CDR1 is GTSNPN and CDR2 is SVGIG (reference sequence). The V gene lost 0 bases and the J gene lost 8 bases, with 5 bases spanning the gap. CDR3 length: 11 residues.

This clone was seen many times. The sequenced fragment ends 3 residues before the CDR3 boundary, so the rest is inferred from the germline J gene. The chain joins TRBV20-1 to TRBJ1-1; 7 nucleotides line up with TRBD1. The junction had 1 base not matched to a gene; V was cut back by 0 bases and J by 3 bases. CDR3 length: 13 amino acids. In germline, CDR1 is DFQATT, CDR2 SNEGSKA (reference sequence). CDR3 protein: CSAREGGDTEAFF. The sequenced part of the CDR3 DNA is TGCAGTGCTAGAGAAGGGGGCGACACTGAA.

Of note for this clone: The germline gene is not matched at one end of the junction; a read error may be the cause. The read stops 3 residues short of the end of the CDR3; the missing end is completed from the germline J gene. Other DNA sequences within the sample encode an identical CDR3. This chain uses TRBV7-9 with TRBJ1-3; D is unresolved. Germline V CDR1 and CDR2: SEHNR, FQNEAQ (reference sequence). The CDR3 spans 14 residues. CDR3 sequence: CASGITKGGNTIYF. The part of the CDR3 DNA that was read is TGTGCCAGCGGCATCACAAAGGGCGGGAACACG.

This clone was observed many times. The CDR3 is cut off 3 residues early in the read; its end comes from the germline J gene. The rearrangement links TRBV7-2 to TRBJ1-6; possible D gene TRBD1, 5 bases. Between the trimmed V and J ends, which lost 0 bases and 9 bases, there was a span of 12 bases. Germline V gives CDR1 SGHTA, CDR2 FQGNSA. The CDR3 consists of 15 residues. This CDR3 is CASSLAWQGGSPLHF. The DNA read from the CDR3 is TGTGCCAGCAGCTTAGCGTGGCAGGGAGGTTCACCC. The variable domain in full, with the rest retrieved from reference TRBV7-2 and TRBJ1-6, is GAGVSQSPSNKVTEKGKDVELRCDPISGHTALYWYRQSLGQGLEFLIYFQGNSAPDKSGLPSDRFSAERTGGSVSTLTIQRTQQEDSAVYLCASSLAWQGGSPLHFGNGTRLTVT.

This clone was recorded at least ten times. The read falls 3 residues short of the CDR3 end, and the missing part is taken from the germline J gene. The chain combines TRBV20-1 with TRBJ1-2; 7 bases line up with TRBD1. The germline gives CDR1 DFQATT, CDR2 SNEGSKA (reference sequence). The CDR3 length is 13 residues. Trimming at V came to 5 bases and at J to 3 bases, leaving 6 bases not matched to a gene. The part of the CDR3 DNA that was read is TGCAGTGCTCCCGGGACAGTCCACTATGGC. Translation: CSAPGTVHYG. Given in full, the CDR3 is CSAPGTVHYGYTF.

This clone was recorded many times. The read finishes 3 residues shy of the CDR3 end, and the germline J gene is used to complete it. This chain joins TRBV6-2 or TRBV6-3 and TRBJ1-1; TRBD1 might be the D (6 bases). Trimming removed 6 bases from V and 0 bases from J, with 20 bases in between. Germline CDR1 MNHEY, CDR2 SVGEGT. There are 17 residues in the CDR3. The CDR3 sequence: CASRHTGGLRVNTEAFF. CDR3 DNA (partial): TGTGCCAGCAGACACACCGGGGGGCTCCGGGTGAACACTGAA.

This clone was seen many times. The sequenced fragment ends 3 residues before the CDR3 boundary, so the rest is inferred from the germline J gene. V usage is TRBV2 and J usage is TRBJ2-1; D gene uncertain. CDR1 is SNHLY and CDR2 is FYNNEI in the germline V gene. The V end was cut by 5 bases, the J end by 9 bases, with 17 bases between. This CDR3 has 14 amino acids. Partial CDR3 DNA: TGTGCCAGCAGTAGCCTCGTCCAGTCGGGTGAG. Its protein product is CASSSLVQSGE. The whole CDR3 reads CASSSLVQSGEQFF. Full variable domain (outside the CDR3, taken from reference TRBV2 and TRBJ2-1): EPEVTQTPSHQVTQMGQEVILRCVPISNHLYFYWYRQILGQKVEFLVSFYNNEISEKSEIFDDQFSVERPDGSNFTLKIRSTKLEDSAMYFCASSSLVQSGEQFFGPGTRLTVL.

Notes on this clone: The sequenced fragment ends 3 residues before the CDR3 boundary, so the rest is inferred from the germline J gene. This rearrangement joins TRBV30 to TRBJ2-3, with 9 bases aligning to TRBD2. V lost 4 bases, J lost 2 bases, and 16 bases stayed unmatched. Germline V gene lookup returns CDR1 GTSNPN and CDR2 SVGIG (reference sequence). The CDR3 extends over 18 amino acids. CDR3: CAWTRPPAAGGYTDTQYF. The part of the CDR3 DNA that was read is TGTGCCTGGACCCGCCCCCCCGCAGCGGGGGGATACACAGATACG.

This clone was seen repeatedly, ten times or more. The sequence runs out 3 residues before the end of the CDR3; the remainder is reconstructed from the germline J gene. This chain joins TRBV6-1 and TRBJ2-3, with TRBD1 as a possible D gene (6 bases). The CDR3 runs to 14 residues. The germline V gene encodes CDR1 MNHNS and CDR2 SASEGT. V was pared by 1 base and J by 2 bases, with 7 bases between. Partial CDR3 DNA: TGTGCCAGCAGTGAAGACAGGGTCACAGATACG. It yields the protein CASSEDRVTDT. The entire CDR3 protein reads CASSEDRVTDTQYF.

In this sample, this clone turned up many times. Read data end 3 residues before the CDR3 end; the end is taken from the germline J gene. The chain joins TRBV5-4 to TRBJ2-2; TRBD2 matches 8 bases. The CDR3 covers 14 residues. Trimming at V came to 4 bases and at J to 7 bases, leaving 6 bases not matched to a gene. Germline CDR1 SGHNT, CDR2 YYREEE (reference sequence). The part of the CDR3 DNA that was read is TGTGCCAGCAGCGTCCCGGGGGGGATCGGGGAG. This gives the protein CASSVPGGIGE. In full, the CDR3 is CASSVPGGIGELFF. Full variable domain (missing parts from reference TRBV5-4 and TRBJ2-2): ETGVTQSPTHLIKTRGQQVTLRCSSQSGHNTVSWYQQALGQGPQFIFQYYREEENGRGNFPPRFSGLQFPNYSSELNVNALELDDSALYLCASSVPGGIGELFFGEGSRLTVL.

This clone was counted at least ten times. The missing CDR3 end, 3 residues past where the read stops, is filled in from the germline J gene. The chain employs TRBV28 and TRBJ2-5; weak D call: TRBD2 (6 bases). Trimming left V 4 bases short and J 5 bases short, with 11 bases between. Germline CDR1 and CDR2: MDHEN and SYDVKM. This CDR3 region has 13 residues. This CDR3 reads CASSYPGGETQYF. The CDR3 DNA, read in part, is TGTGCCAGCAGTTACCCCGGGGGTGAGACC.

In the case of this clone: The read stops 3 residues short of the end of the CDR3; the missing end is completed from the germline J gene. The chain joins TRBV30 to TRBJ2-4; D gene unclear. Per germline, CDR1 GTSNPN and CDR2 SVGIG (reference sequence). CDR3 length: 12 residues. CDR3 DNA (partial): TGTGCCTGGAGTGCCAGTCATTATGGT. Amino acids: CAWSASHYG. The full CDR3 reads CAWSASHYGQYF.